These T cell receptor beta chains were read from a single sample in a study of T cell changes during pregnancy in multiple sclerosis. Repertoires were generated with immunoSEQ multiplex PCR, while TCRdb's copy carries only in-frame clones and drops some. The sample records roughly 26,000 clones, approximately 89% being singletons. Sequenced material: CD8+ T cells from peripheral blood mononuclear cells, taken in the second trimester of pregnancy. The source is a female donor with multiple sclerosis, enrolled in a pregnancy study. Each CDR3 is given with its conserved first and last residue. The D gene is left open where the match is weak. Clone size appears in some rows only: once, few, many, or a class for an expanded clone.

V: TRBV6-6
size: -
J: TRBJ2-1
D: -
CDR3: CASSPTRDEQFF
DNA: TGTGCCAGCAGCCCGACTAGGGATGAGCAGTTCTTC

V: TRBV30
size: -
J: TRBJ1-3
D: -
CDR3: CAWSPDSLGNTIYF
DNA: TGTGCCTGGAGTCCTGACTCTCTGGGAAACACCATATATTTT

V: TRBV11-2
size: -
J: TRBJ2-1
D: TRBD2
CDR3: CASSLVLAGAYNEQFF
DNA: TGTGCCAGCAGCTTAGTCTTGGCGGGAGCCTACAATGAGCAGTTCTTC

V: TRBV5-8
size: few
J: TRBJ2-1
D: TRBD2
CDR3: CASRGSGSGNNEQFF
DNA: TGTGCCAGCAGGGGCAGCGGGAGTGGGAACAATGAGCAGTTCTTC

V: TRBV25-1
size: -
J: TRBJ1-4
D: TRBD1
CDR3: CASSESRDSNLEKLFF
DNA: TGTGCCAGCAGTGAATCCAGGGACAGCAATTTGGAAAAACTGTTTTTT

V: TRBV20-1
size: -
J: TRBJ2-1
D: -
CDR3: CSASPTGEQFF
DNA: TGCAGTGCTAGCCCCACGGGTGAGCAGTTCTTC

V: TRBV2
size: -
J: TRBJ1-1
D: TRBD1
CDR3: CASNDRVGTEAFF
DNA: TGTGCCAGCAACGACAGGGTGGGTACTGAAGCTTTCTTT

V: TRBV29-1
size: -
J: TRBJ1-3
D: -
CDR3: CSVVDSPENTIYF
DNA: TGCAGCGTTGTGGACAGCCCTGAAAACACCATATATTTT

V: TRBV6-4
size: -
J: TRBJ2-1
D: TRBD2
CDR3: CASSDGTSGYNEQFF
DNA: TGTGCCAGCAGTGATGGGACTAGCGGCTACAATGAGCAGTTCTTC

V: TRBV7-9
size: -
J: TRBJ2-7
D: TRBD2
CDR3: CASSPGLGTRDYEQYF
DNA: TGTGCCAGCAGCCCAGGCTTGGGGACTAGAGACTACGAGCAGTACTTC

V: TRBV28
size: -
J: TRBJ2-7
D: TRBD1
CDR3: CASSFGDRGFYYEQYF
DNA: TGTGCCAGCAGTTTCGGGGACAGGGGATTCTACTACGAGCAGTACTTC

V: TRBV5-1
size: -
J: TRBJ1-1
D: -
CDR3: CASSLSLNTEAFF
DNA: TGCGCCAGCAGCTTGTCCTTGAACACTGAAGCTTTCTTT

V: TRBV6-6
size: -
J: TRBJ2-7
D: -
CDR3: CASSYRRQQGYYEQYF
DNA: TGTGCCAGCAGTTACCGTCGTCAACAGGGTTACTACGAGCAGTACTTC

V: TRBV28
size: -
J: TRBJ2-7
D: TRBD2
CDR3: CASSPGLAGEQYF
DNA: TGTGCCAGCAGTCCGGGACTAGCTGGGGAGCAGTACTTC

V: TRBV7-8
size: -
J: TRBJ1-4
D: -
CDR3: CASRTGGGTDEKLFF
DNA: TGTGCCAGCAGGACGGGGGGTGGGACGGACGAAAAACTGTTTTTT

V: TRBV7-6
size: -
J: TRBJ1-1
D: -
CDR3: CASSLGAGNTEAFF
DNA: TGTGCCAGCAGCTTAGGGGCGGGAAACACTGAAGCTTTCTTT

V: TRBV19
size: -
J: TRBJ2-1
D: TRBD1
CDR3: CASSIGDRGLRNEQFF
DNA: TGTGCCAGTAGTATCGGGGACAGGGGGCTTCGCAATGAGCAGTTCTTC

V: TRBV19
size: -
J: TRBJ1-1
D: -
CDR3: CASSIRGGTEAFF
DNA: TGTGCCAGTAGTATCAGGGGAGGGACTGAAGCTTTCTTT

V: TRBV4-1
size: -
J: TRBJ2-3
D: -
CDR3: CASSQEWPAVQDTQYF
DNA: TGCGCCAGCAGCCAAGAGTGGCCCGCGGTGCAGGATACGCAGTATTTT

V: TRBV6-1
size: -
J: TRBJ2-7
D: -
CDR3: CASKEGFGVYEQYF
DNA: TGTGCCAGCAAGGAGGGGTTTGGAGTCTACGAGCAGTACTTC

V: TRBV2
size: -
J: TRBJ2-1
D: TRBD2
CDR3: CASIPSGKYNEQFF
DNA: TGTGCCAGCATCCCTAGCGGAAAATACAATGAGCAGTTCTTC

V: TRBV4-1
size: few
J: TRBJ1-1
D: TRBD1
CDR3: CASSRDPGGYTEAFF
DNA: TGCGCCAGCAGCCGGGACCCAGGGGGCTACACTGAAGCTTTCTTT

V: TRBV7-2
size: -
J: TRBJ2-5
D: -
CDR3: CASSHEAAEETQYF
DNA: TGTGCCAGCAGTCACGAAGCGGCGGAAGAGACCCAGTACTTC

V: TRBV5-5
size: -
J: TRBJ2-7
D: -
CDR3: CASSLGAEMSSYEQYF
DNA: TGTGCCAGCAGCCTGGGAGCCGAGATGAGCTCCTACGAGCAGTACTTC

V: TRBV29-1
size: few
J: TRBJ2-5
D: -
CDR3: CSVEEVVARETQYF
DNA: TGCAGCGTTGAAGAGGTAGTCGCGCGAGAGACCCAGTACTTC

V: TRBV6-5
size: -
J: TRBJ1-1
D: -
CDR3: CASSYGMGTPRAFF
DNA: TGTGCCAGCAGTTACGGAATGGGCACTCCCCGTGCTTTCTTT

V: TRBV14
size: -
J: TRBJ2-1
D: TRBD1
CDR3: CASSQDGRGGPVDEQFF
DNA: TGTGCCAGCAGCCAAGATGGCCGAGGGGGCCCAGTCGATGAGCAGTTCTTC

V: TRBV14
size: -
J: TRBJ2-7
D: -
CDR3: CASSQGTYGAGEQYF
DNA: TGTGCCAGCAGCCAAGGAACCTATGGGGCCGGGGAGCAGTACTTC

V: TRBV19
size: -
J: TRBJ1-2
D: TRBD1
CDR3: CASSTTGLDYTF
DNA: TGTGCCAGTAGTACGACAGGGTTGGACTACACCTTC

V: TRBV5-6
size: once
J: TRBJ2-3
D: -
CDR3: CASSFPSEADTQYF
DNA: TGTGCCAGCAGCTTTCCTAGTGAGGCGGATACGCAGTATTTT

V: TRBV11-2
size: -
J: TRBJ1-1
D: -
CDR3: CASSLWGRQGDEAFF
DNA: TGTGCCAGCAGCTTATGGGGGCGCCAAGGGGATGAAGCTTTCTTT

V: TRBV19
size: -
J: TRBJ2-5
D: TRBD2
CDR3: CASSVSIAGADQETQYF
DNA: TGTGCCAGTAGTGTATCGATAGCGGGAGCGGACCAAGAGACCCAGTACTTC